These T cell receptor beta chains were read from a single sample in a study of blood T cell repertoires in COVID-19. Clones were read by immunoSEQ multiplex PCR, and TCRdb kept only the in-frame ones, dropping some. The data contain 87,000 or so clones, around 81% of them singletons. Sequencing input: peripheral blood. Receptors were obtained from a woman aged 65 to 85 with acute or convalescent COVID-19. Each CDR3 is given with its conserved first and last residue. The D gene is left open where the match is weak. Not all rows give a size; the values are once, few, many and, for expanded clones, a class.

CDR3aa: CASSPDWVAGANVLTF
CDR3nt: TGTGCCAGCTCACCGGACTGGGTGGCAGGGGCCAACGTCCTGACTTTC
abundance: .
j_gene: TRBJ2-6
d_gene: .
v_gene: TRBV18

CDR3aa: CASSQELNYGYTF
CDR3nt: TGTGCCAGCAGCCAGGAACTGAACTATGGCTACACCTTC
abundance: .
j_gene: TRBJ1-2
d_gene: .
v_gene: TRBV7-2

CDR3aa: CASSVGGEQPQHF
CDR3nt: TGTGCCAGCAGCGTAGGGGGCGAACAGCCCCAGCATTTT
abundance: .
j_gene: TRBJ1-5
d_gene: .
v_gene: TRBV9

CDR3aa: CASSLLMNTEAFF
CDR3nt: TGTGCCAGCTCATTACTTATGAACACTGAAGCTTTCTTT
abundance: .
j_gene: TRBJ1-1
d_gene: .
v_gene: TRBV18

CDR3aa: CSGFSGADYNEQFF
CDR3nt: TGCAGCGGCTTTAGCGGGGCAGACTACAATGAGCAGTTCTTC
abundance: once
j_gene: TRBJ2-1
d_gene: TRBD2
v_gene: TRBV29-1

CDR3aa: CASRWTASNEKLFF
CDR3nt: TGTGCCAGCAGATGGACAGCTTCTAATGAAAAACTGTTTTTT
abundance: .
j_gene: TRBJ1-4
d_gene: .
v_gene: TRBV2

CDR3aa: CASSRPGLGERYF
CDR3nt: TGTGCCAGTAGTAGGCCCGGTCTGGGAGAGAGGTACTTC
abundance: .
j_gene: TRBJ2-7
d_gene: .
v_gene: TRBV19

CDR3aa: CASRRETQAPEAFF
CDR3nt: TGTGCCAGCAGACGCGAAACTCAGGCCCCTGAAGCTTTCTTT
abundance: .
j_gene: TRBJ1-1
d_gene: .
v_gene: TRBV6-4

CDR3aa: CASSSSGAADTQYF
CDR3nt: TGTGCCAGCAGTTCTTCAGGGGCCGCAGATACGCAGTATTTT
abundance: .
j_gene: TRBJ2-3
d_gene: .
v_gene: TRBV6-6

CDR3aa: CASSLDQAGYNEQFF
CDR3nt: TGTGCCAGCAGCTTAGATCAGGCGGGTTACAATGAGCAGTTCTTC
abundance: .
j_gene: TRBJ2-1
d_gene: .
v_gene: TRBV11-3

CDR3aa: CASSPTAEGTGNYGYTF
CDR3nt: TGTGCCAGCTCACCAACCGCAGAAGGGACAGGGAACTATGGCTACACCTTC
abundance: .
j_gene: TRBJ1-2
d_gene: TRBD1
v_gene: TRBV18

CDR3aa: CATGSPAITNEKLFF
CDR3nt: TGTGCCACCGGGTCGCCAGCAATAACTAATGAAAAACTGTTTTTT
abundance: .
j_gene: TRBJ1-4
d_gene: .
v_gene: TRBV19

CDR3aa: CASSSKRDTQYF
CDR3nt: TGTGCCAGCAGTTCCAAGAGAGATACGCAGTATTTT
abundance: .
j_gene: TRBJ2-3
d_gene: .
v_gene: TRBV28

CDR3aa: CASSQGFGTGSHEQYF
CDR3nt: TGTGCCAGCAGCCAAGGTTTTGGAACAGGGAGCCACGAGCAGTACTTC
abundance: .
j_gene: TRBJ2-7
d_gene: .
v_gene: TRBV14

CDR3aa: CASTTTGGGNQPQHF
CDR3nt: TGTGCCAGCACCACCACAGGGGGCGGCAATCAGCCCCAGCATTTT
abundance: .
j_gene: TRBJ1-5
d_gene: TRBD1
v_gene: TRBV28

CDR3aa: CASSFTGSNYGYTF
CDR3nt: TGTGCCAGCAGCTTTACAGGATCTAACTATGGCTACACCTTC
abundance: .
j_gene: TRBJ1-2
d_gene: .
v_gene: TRBV5-6

CDR3aa: CASSRGGGETQYF
CDR3nt: TGTGCCAGCAGTCGGGGGGGAGGAGAGACCCAGTACTTC
abundance: .
j_gene: TRBJ2-5
d_gene: TRBD2
v_gene: TRBV2

CDR3aa: CASSSQGGGKNIQYF
CDR3nt: TGTGCCAGCAGCTCCCAGGGAGGCGGCAAAAACATTCAGTACTTC
abundance: once
j_gene: TRBJ2-4
d_gene: .
v_gene: TRBV7-9

CDR3aa: CASSEPNRGGTEAFF
CDR3nt: TGTGCCAGCAGTGAGCCGAACAGGGGGGGGACTGAAGCTTTCTTT
abundance: once
j_gene: TRBJ1-1
d_gene: TRBD1
v_gene: TRBV2

CDR3aa: CASSFGAGELFF
CDR3nt: TGTGCCAGCAGCTTCGGGGCCGGGGAGCTGTTTTTT
abundance: .
j_gene: TRBJ2-2
d_gene: .
v_gene: TRBV7-3

CDR3aa: CASSFGAGGYGYTF
CDR3nt: TGTGCCAGCAGCTTCGGAGCAGGGGGCTATGGCTACACCTTC
abundance: .
j_gene: TRBJ1-2
d_gene: TRBD1
v_gene: TRBV7-3

CDR3aa: CASSPPRSGGDTEAFF
CDR3nt: TGTGCCAGCTCACCACCCCGGTCAGGAGGTGACACTGAAGCTTTCTTT
abundance: .
j_gene: TRBJ1-1
d_gene: .
v_gene: TRBV18

CDR3aa: CASSMFGEKGYGYTF
CDR3nt: TGTGCCAGCAGTATGTTCGGGGAAAAGGGCTATGGCTACACCTTC
abundance: .
j_gene: TRBJ1-2
d_gene: .
v_gene: TRBV6-4

CDR3aa: CASSLTSGAYNEQFF
CDR3nt: TGTGCCAGCAGTTTGACTAGCGGGGCATACAATGAGCAGTTCTTC
abundance: few
j_gene: TRBJ2-1
d_gene: TRBD2
v_gene: TRBV2

CDR3aa: CASSPSSGGGLGEQYF
CDR3nt: TGTGCCAGCTCACCCTCCTCAGGGGGCGGTCTGGGCGAGCAGTACTTC
abundance: once
j_gene: TRBJ2-7
d_gene: TRBD1
v_gene: TRBV18

CDR3aa: CASSESRGGPTGETQYF
CDR3nt: TGCGCCAGCAGTGAGTCTCGCGGGGGCCCTACGGGGGAGACCCAGTACTTC
abundance: .
j_gene: TRBJ2-5
d_gene: .
v_gene: TRBV10-1

CDR3aa: CASSSTALSTEAFF
CDR3nt: TGCGCCAGCAGCTCGACAGCCTTGAGCACTGAAGCTTTCTTT
abundance: .
j_gene: TRBJ1-1
d_gene: .
v_gene: TRBV5-1

CDR3aa: CASSQESMEDGKGAFF
CDR3nt: TGCGCCAGCAGCCAAGAATCGATGGAGGACGGGAAGGGAGCTTTCTTT
abundance: .
j_gene: TRBJ1-1
d_gene: .
v_gene: TRBV4-1

CDR3aa: CSVGQGTDTQYF
CDR3nt: TGCAGCGTGGGACAGGGCACAGATACGCAGTATTTT
abundance: .
j_gene: TRBJ2-3
d_gene: TRBD1
v_gene: TRBV29-1

CDR3aa: CASSYSVQDTQYF
CDR3nt: TGTGCCAGCAGTTACTCTGTCCAAGATACGCAGTATTTT
abundance: .
j_gene: TRBJ2-3
d_gene: .
v_gene: TRBV6-5

CDR3aa: CASSLPGSRYGYTF
CDR3nt: TGTGCCAGCAGTTTACCAGGGTCTAGGTATGGCTACACCTTC
abundance: .
j_gene: TRBJ1-2
d_gene: .
v_gene: TRBV28

CDR3aa: CASSPEATRGNNEQFF
CDR3nt: TGCGCCAGCAGCCCCGAGGCTACGCGGGGGAACAATGAGCAGTTCTTC
abundance: .
j_gene: TRBJ2-1
d_gene: TRBD2
v_gene: TRBV5-1

CDR3aa: CASSTQGQPQHF
CDR3nt: TGTGCCAGCAGCACACAGGGTCAGCCCCAGCATTTT
abundance: .
j_gene: TRBJ1-5
d_gene: .
v_gene: TRBV11-2

CDR3aa: CASSERTGLDEQFF
CDR3nt: TGTGCCAGCAGTGAACGGACAGGGTTGGATGAGCAGTTCTTC
abundance: .
j_gene: TRBJ2-1
d_gene: TRBD1
v_gene: TRBV6-1

CDR3aa: CASSDPGQGLDEQYF
CDR3nt: TGTGCCAGCAGTGATCCGGGACAGGGGCTCGACGAGCAGTACTTC
abundance: .
j_gene: TRBJ2-7
d_gene: TRBD1
v_gene: TRBV2

CDR3aa: CASSLFATSTEAFF
CDR3nt: TGTGCCAGCAGCTTATTTGCGACATCCACTGAAGCTTTCTTT
abundance: .
j_gene: TRBJ1-1
d_gene: .
v_gene: TRBV7-8

CDR3aa: CASSLEGASYEQYF
CDR3nt: TGCGCCAGCAGCTTGGAAGGGGCCTCCTACGAGCAGTACTTC
abundance: few
j_gene: TRBJ2-7
d_gene: .
v_gene: TRBV5-1

CDR3aa: CASRGTGYSYEQYF
CDR3nt: TGTGCCAGCAGGGGGACAGGCTACTCCTACGAGCAGTACTTC
abundance: .
j_gene: TRBJ2-7
d_gene: TRBD1
v_gene: TRBV6-5

CDR3aa: CASSREGVGSPLHF
CDR3nt: TGTGCCAGCAGCCGTGAGGGGGTGGGTTCACCCCTCCACTTT
abundance: .
j_gene: TRBJ1-6
d_gene: .
v_gene: TRBV3-1/TRBV3-2

CDR3aa: CSAYERGGRSEAFF
CDR3nt: TGCAGCGCGTACGAAAGGGGGGGCAGGTCTGAAGCTTTCTTT
abundance: once
j_gene: TRBJ1-1
d_gene: .
v_gene: TRBV29-1

CDR3aa: CASSYSGGGYGYTF
CDR3nt: TGTGCCAGCAGTTACTCGGGGGGTGGCTATGGCTACACCTTC
abundance: .
j_gene: TRBJ1-2
d_gene: .
v_gene: TRBV6-6

CDR3aa: CAWRGSGGSYEQYF
CDR3nt: TGTGCCTGGAGGGGTTCAGGGGGGAGCTACGAGCAGTACTTC
abundance: .
j_gene: TRBJ2-7
d_gene: .
v_gene: TRBV30

CDR3aa: CAWSKRAGNYNEQFF
CDR3nt: TGTGCCTGGAGTAAGCGAGCGGGGAACTACAATGAGCAGTTCTTC
abundance: .
j_gene: TRBJ2-1
d_gene: TRBD2
v_gene: TRBV30